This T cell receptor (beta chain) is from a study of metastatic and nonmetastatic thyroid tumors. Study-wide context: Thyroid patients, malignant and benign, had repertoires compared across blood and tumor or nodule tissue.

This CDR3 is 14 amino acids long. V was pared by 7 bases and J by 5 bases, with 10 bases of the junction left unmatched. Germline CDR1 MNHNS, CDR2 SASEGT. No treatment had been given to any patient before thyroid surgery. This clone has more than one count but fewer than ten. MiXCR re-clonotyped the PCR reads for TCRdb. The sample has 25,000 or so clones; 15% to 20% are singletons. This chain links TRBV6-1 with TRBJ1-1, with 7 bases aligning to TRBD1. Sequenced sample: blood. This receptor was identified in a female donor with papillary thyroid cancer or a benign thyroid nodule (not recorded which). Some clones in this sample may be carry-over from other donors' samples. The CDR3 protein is CASIHRVRGTEAFF. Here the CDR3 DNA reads TGTGCCAGCATCCACAGGGTCAGGGGGACTGAAGCTTTCTTT.